This paragraph covers one T cell receptor (beta chain) sequence. Its specificity is unknown. Sample-barcoded 5' priming and a J-beta primer mix drove a second PCR of roughly 6 to 12 cycles. Via MiXCR, TCRdb re-called the 5' RACE reads, giving one row per CDR3 protein. Of hundreds of thousands of distinct CDR3 sequences in the sample, around 49% were seen once. This sample is part of a study of blood T cells in healthy people across ages. Study-wide results and limits: CMV status of donors was not determined, possibly confounding expanded clonotype changes.

V dropped 4 bases and J dropped 8 bases, with 13 bases sitting between them. CDR3 length: 13 residues. Germline CDR1 LGHDT, CDR2 YNNKEL (reference sequence). V gene TRBV3-1 combines with J gene TRBJ2-3; D tentatively fits TRBD1 or TRBD2 (5 bases each). This receptor was identified in a woman aged 55-75 years in good health. Input material: blood. CDR3 sequence (DNA): TGTGCCAGCAGCCGCAGGGACCGAGGTACGCAGTATTTT. Translation gives CASSRRDRGTQYF.